Below are 17 T cell receptor beta chains sequenced from a single sample in a study of shared clonotypes between healthy human individuals. TCRdb's table, derived via immunoSEQ multiplex PCR, lists solely in-frame clones and lacks some. Here the sample spans nearly 1,000,000 clones, roughly 72% being singletons. The sample was memory CD4+ T cells sorted from blood. Subset defined: CD45RA-negative fraction. All receptors come from a man aged 18 to 30 in good health.

The J gene is TRBJ2-2, the V gene TRBV7-2; 7 nucleotides agree with TRBD1. After removal of 6 bases from V and 2 bases from J, the junction contained 6 bases not matched to a gene. Looked up from germline, CDR1 is SGHTA and CDR2 is FQGNSA. The CDR3 covers 15 residues. Here the CDR3 reads CASRIRDSNTGELFF. The DNA for the CDR3 is TGTGCCAGCAGAATCCGGGACAGCAACACCGGGGAGCTGTTTTTT.

This clone was observed a handful of times. V and J are TRBV28 and TRBJ1-6; D is ambiguous. The V end lost 3 bases, the J end lost 16 bases, and 10 bases lay between the germline ends. The CDR3 covers 11 residues. Germline CDR1 and CDR2: MDHEN and SYDVKM. CDR3 amino acids: CASSLEGRLHF. The CDR3 bases are TGTGCCAGCAGTTTGGAAGGGAGGCTCCACTTT.

The V and J genes are TRBV6-1 and TRBJ1-2; 7 nucleotides match TRBD1. From germline, CDR1 is MNHNS and CDR2 SASEGT. The CDR3 length is 15 residues. The V gene end was trimmed by 7 bases and the J gene end by 4 bases; junction bases not matched to a gene: 12. CDR3 sequence (DNA): TGTGCCAGCAATCATGTCAGGGGGAAGGGCTATGGCTACACCTTC. Its protein product is CASNHVRGKGYGYTF.

This sequence joins TRBV10-3 and TRBJ2-1; 7 bases match TRBD2. The germline gives CDR1 ENHRY, CDR2 SYGVKD. The CDR3 spans 12 residues. The trim removed 11 bases at V and 10 bases at J, leaving 11 bases unmatched. The chain's CDR3 is CAVAGERQEQFF. The CDR3 nucleotides are TGTGCCGTCGCGGGGGAACGGCAAGAGCAGTTCTTC.

The sample holds a few counts of this clone. This chain uses TRBV11-2 with TRBJ2-1; 13 bases align to TRBD2. Losses at the gene ends were 8 bases for V and 7 bases for J; bases not matched to a gene: 8. CDR3 length: 15 residues. In germline, CDR1 is SGHAT, CDR2 FQNNGV. This chain's CDR3 is CASVLGTSGTNEQFF. CDR3 nucleotide sequence: TGTGCCAGCGTCCTAGGGACTAGCGGGACTAATGAGCAGTTCTTC. Filled out from reference TRBV11-2 and TRBJ2-1, the complete variable domain reads EAGVAQSPRYKIIEKRQSVAFWCNPISGHATLYWYQQILGQGPKLLIQFQNNGVVDDSQLPKDRFSAERLKGVDSTLKIQPAKLEDSAVYLCASVLGTSGTNEQFFGPGTRLTVL.

V and J are TRBV5-1 and TRBJ2-3; tentatively, D is TRBD2 (6 bases). CDR3 length: 14 amino acids. Trimming stripped 7 bases from V and 1 base from J, with 13 bases between. From germline, CDR1 is SGHRS and CDR2 YFSETQ. The DNA of the CDR3 is TGCGCCAGCGCCCGGGACTCGGGCACAGATACGCAGTATTTT. Amino acids: CASARDSGTDTQYF.

The V call is TRBV13, the J call TRBJ2-3; 12 nucleotides match TRBD2. Germline CDR1 PRHDT, CDR2 FYEKMQ (reference sequence). Unmatched junction bases numbered 7, after V lost 4 bases and J lost 2 bases. The CDR3 totals 17 residues. The chain's CDR3 is CASSSGGLAGPTDTQYF. The CDR3 DNA follows: TGTGCCAGCAGCTCCGGTGGACTAGCGGGACCCACAGATACGCAGTATTTT.

Notes on this clone: Within the sample, other DNA sequences also encode this same CDR3. This sequence joins TRBV5-4 and TRBJ2-3; D uncertain. The CDR3 is 15 amino acids. Trimming took off 0 bases at V and 5 bases at J, with 13 bases between the two ends. Germline assignment: CDR1 SGHNT and CDR2 YYREEE (reference sequence). The CDR3 DNA reads as TGTGCCAGCAGCTTGGGTGGGATAGGTGGAGATACGCAGTATTTT. Translated, it gives CASSLGGIGGDTQYF.

The chain couples TRBV11-2 to TRBJ1-1; D not certain. This CDR3 is 15 amino acids long. CDR1 and CDR2 (germline): SGHAT, FQNNGV. The V gene lost 7 bases and the J gene lost 4 bases, with 19 bases spanning the gap. The chain's CDR3 is CASTPRRGSSTEAFF. The CDR3 nucleotides are TGTGCCAGCACCCCTCGCCGGGGTAGTAGCACTGAAGCTTTCTTT.

This chain uses TRBV30 with TRBJ1-2, with 10 bases aligning to TRBD1. Trimming cost V 4 bases and J 6 bases; bases outside gene matches: 5. CDR1 and CDR2 (germline): GTSNPN, SVGIG (reference sequence). The CDR3 consists of 13 residues. CDR3 loop: CAWTWDRGDGYTF. CDR3 bases: TGTGCCTGGACCTGGGACAGGGGAGATGGCTACACCTTC.

The V gene is TRBV5-1, the J gene TRBJ2-5; D is unclear. Trimming shortened V by 1 base and J by 2 bases, and 12 bases separated the two germline ends. The CDR3 runs 15 residues. Looked up from germline, CDR1 is SGHRS and CDR2 is YFSETQ. DNA for the CDR3: TGCGCCAGCAGCTTGCAGACCGACTCTCAAGAGACCCAGTACTTC. The encoded protein is CASSLQTDSQETQYF.

The chain links TRBV7-2 to TRBJ2-7, with D tentatively TRBD1 or TRBD2 (5 bases each). Between the trimmed V and J ends, which lost 0 bases and 0 bases, there was a span of 15 bases. Germline V gene sequence: CDR1 SGHTA, CDR2 FQGNSA. The CDR3 totals 17 residues. Here the CDR3 DNA reads TGTGCCAGCAGCTTAGCATTCAGAGGGGATTACTCCTACGAGCAGTACTTC. It yields the protein CASSLAFRGDYSYEQYF.

In its sample, this clone was seen a few times. The chain combines TRBV2 with TRBJ1-6; D is perhaps TRBD1 (5 bases). Between the trimmed V and J ends, which lost 6 bases and 6 bases, there was a span of 12 bases. Germline-derived CDR1 and CDR2 are SNHLY and FYNNEI. The CDR3 spans 14 residues. The CDR3 protein is CASSGAGFNSPLHF. The DNA of the CDR3 is TGTGCCAGCAGCGGGGCAGGCTTTAATTCACCCCTCCACTTT.

V usage is TRBV28 and J usage is TRBJ2-1; D unclear. V lost 1 base, J lost 9 bases, and 4 bases lay in between. CDR1 and CDR2 from the germline V gene are MDHEN and SYDVKM. This CDR3 contains 11 residues. Here the CDR3 DNA reads TGTGCCAGCAGTTTATTCACTGAGCAGTTCTTC. Encoded protein: CASSLFTEQFF. Variable domain in full (rest from reference TRBV28 and TRBJ2-1): DVKVTQSSRYLVKRTGEKVFLECVQDMDHENMFWYRQDPGLGLRLIYFSYDVKMKEKGDIPEGYSVSREKKERFSLILESASTNQTSMYLCASSLFTEQFFGPGTRLTVL.

The V gene is TRBV5-1, the J gene TRBJ2-7; D possibly uses TRBD1 or TRBD2 (5 bases each). This CDR3 contains 15 residues. V was shortened by 3 bases and J by 2 bases, with 15 bases between the two germline ends. CDR1 and CDR2 from the germline V gene are SGHRS and YFSETQ. This CDR3 reads CASSYADRGPYEQYF. DNA for the CDR3: TGCGCCAGCAGCTACGCCGACAGAGGGCCCTACGAGCAGTACTTC.

As regards this clone: The same CDR3 arises from other DNA sequences in this sample as well. The V gene is TRBV9, the J gene TRBJ1-5; possibly TRBD1 for D (5 bases). V shed 0 bases and J shed 1 base, with 8 bases lying between them. CDR1 and CDR2 from the germline V gene are SGDLS and YYNGEE. The CDR3 extends over 15 amino acids. CDR3 region: CASSVAGYSNQPQHF. Written as DNA, the CDR3 is TGTGCCAGCAGCGTAGCAGGGTACAGCAATCAGCCCCAGCATTTT.

The genes are TRBV11-2 and TRBJ1-4; 9 nucleotides match TRBD1. Germline V CDR1 and CDR2: SGHAT, FQNNGV. J was trimmed by 3 bases and V by 5 bases; bases with no gene match: 10. The length of the CDR3 is 17 residues. The CDR3 DNA sequence: TGTGCCAGCAGCGACGAATTACAGGGGGCGGCTAATGAAAAACTGTTTTTT. Protein product: CASSDELQGAANEKLFF.